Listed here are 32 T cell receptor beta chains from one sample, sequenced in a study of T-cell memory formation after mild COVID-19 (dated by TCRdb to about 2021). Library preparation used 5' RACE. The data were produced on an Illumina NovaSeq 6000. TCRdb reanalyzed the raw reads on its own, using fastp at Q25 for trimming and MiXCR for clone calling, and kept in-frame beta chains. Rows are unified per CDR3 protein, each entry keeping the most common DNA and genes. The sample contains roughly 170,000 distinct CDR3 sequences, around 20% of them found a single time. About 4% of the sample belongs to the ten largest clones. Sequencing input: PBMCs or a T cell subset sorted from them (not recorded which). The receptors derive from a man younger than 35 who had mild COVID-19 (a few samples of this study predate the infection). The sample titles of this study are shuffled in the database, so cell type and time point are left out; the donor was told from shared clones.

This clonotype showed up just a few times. CDR3 sequence (DNA): TGCAGTGCTAGTTCCGGGGCCGGGGAGCTGTTTTTT. This encodes CSASSGAGELFF. The J gene is TRBJ2-2, the V gene TRBV20-1, with D tentatively TRBD2 (5 bases). This CDR3 is 12 amino acids long. The V end lost 3 bases, the J end lost 6 bases, and 8 bases lay between the germline ends. Germline V lookup: CDR1 DFQATT, CDR2 SNEGSKA (reference sequence).

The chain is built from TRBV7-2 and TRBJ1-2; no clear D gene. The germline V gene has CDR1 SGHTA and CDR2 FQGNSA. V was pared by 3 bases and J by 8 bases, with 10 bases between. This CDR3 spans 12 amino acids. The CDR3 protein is CASSFRPSGYTF. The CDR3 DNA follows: TGTGCCAGCAGCTTCCGTCCTAGCGGCTACACCTTC.

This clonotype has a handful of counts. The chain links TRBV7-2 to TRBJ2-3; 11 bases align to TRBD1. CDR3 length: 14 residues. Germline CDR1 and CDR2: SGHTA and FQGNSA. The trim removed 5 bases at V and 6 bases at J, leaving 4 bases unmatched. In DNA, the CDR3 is TGTGCCAGCAGCCCGGACAGGGGGCGTGATACGCAGTATTTT. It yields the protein CASSPDRGRDTQYF.

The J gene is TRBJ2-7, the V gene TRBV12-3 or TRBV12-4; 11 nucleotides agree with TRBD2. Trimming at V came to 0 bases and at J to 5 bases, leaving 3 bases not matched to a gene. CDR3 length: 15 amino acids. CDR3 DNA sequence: TGTGCCAGCAGTTTAGCACTAGCGGGGGTTAACGAGCAGTACGTC. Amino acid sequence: CASSLALAGVNEQYV.

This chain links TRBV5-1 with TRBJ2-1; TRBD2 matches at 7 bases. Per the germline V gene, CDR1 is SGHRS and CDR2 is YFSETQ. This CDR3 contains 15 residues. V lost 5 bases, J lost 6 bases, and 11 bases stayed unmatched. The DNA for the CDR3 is TGCGCCAGCAGGGGGATTAGCGGGCTCCCCAATGAGCAGTTCTTC. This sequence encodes CASRGISGLPNEQFF.

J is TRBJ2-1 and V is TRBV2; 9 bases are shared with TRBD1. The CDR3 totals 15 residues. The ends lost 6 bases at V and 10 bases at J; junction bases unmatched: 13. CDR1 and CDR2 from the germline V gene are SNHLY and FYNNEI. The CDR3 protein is CASSGTGRGYEEQFF. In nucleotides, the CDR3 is TGTGCCAGCAGCGGGACAGGGAGAGGCTACGAGGAGCAGTTCTTC.

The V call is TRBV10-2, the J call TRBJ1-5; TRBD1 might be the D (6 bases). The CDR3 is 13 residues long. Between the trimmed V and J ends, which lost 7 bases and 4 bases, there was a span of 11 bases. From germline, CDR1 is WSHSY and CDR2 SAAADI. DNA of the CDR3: TGCGCCAGCAATATCGACAGGAATCAGCCCCAGCATTTT. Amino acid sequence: CASNIDRNQPQHF.

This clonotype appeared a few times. Here the CDR3 reads CASTDAQPQHF. In DNA, the CDR3 is TGTGCCAGCACCGACGCTCAGCCCCAGCATTTT. This chain connects TRBV11-2 to TRBJ1-5; no clear D. This CDR3 has 11 amino acids. Germline lookup yields CDR1 SGHAT and CDR2 FQNNGV. V lost 7 bases, J lost 6 bases, and 7 bases lay in between.

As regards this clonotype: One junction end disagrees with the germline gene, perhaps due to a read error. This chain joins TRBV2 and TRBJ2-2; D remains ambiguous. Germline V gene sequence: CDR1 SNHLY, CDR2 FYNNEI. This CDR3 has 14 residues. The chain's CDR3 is CASSNRPKTGELFF. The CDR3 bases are TGTGCCAGCAGTAACCGGCCGAAGACCGGGGAGCTGTTTTTT.

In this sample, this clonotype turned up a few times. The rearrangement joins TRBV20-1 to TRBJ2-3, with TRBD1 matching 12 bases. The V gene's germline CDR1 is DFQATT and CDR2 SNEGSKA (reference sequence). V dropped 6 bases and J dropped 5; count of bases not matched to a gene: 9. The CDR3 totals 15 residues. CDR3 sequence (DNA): TGCAGTGCCGTCCCGGGACAGGGGGCTGAAGATACGCAGTATTTT. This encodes CSAVPGQGAEDTQYF.

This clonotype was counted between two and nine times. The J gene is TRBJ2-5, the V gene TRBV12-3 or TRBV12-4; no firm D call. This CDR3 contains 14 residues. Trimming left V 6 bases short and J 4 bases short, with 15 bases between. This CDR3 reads CASSPSRASETQYF. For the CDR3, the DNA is TGTGCCAGCAGCCCGAGTAGGGCATCAGAGACCCAGTACTTC.

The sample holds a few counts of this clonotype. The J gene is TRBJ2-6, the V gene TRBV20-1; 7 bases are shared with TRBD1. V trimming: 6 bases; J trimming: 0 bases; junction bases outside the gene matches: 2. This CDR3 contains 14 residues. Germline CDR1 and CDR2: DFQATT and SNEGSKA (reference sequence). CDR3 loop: CSAGTASGANVLTF. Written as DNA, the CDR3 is TGCAGTGCCGGGACAGCCTCTGGGGCCAACGTCCTGACTTTC.

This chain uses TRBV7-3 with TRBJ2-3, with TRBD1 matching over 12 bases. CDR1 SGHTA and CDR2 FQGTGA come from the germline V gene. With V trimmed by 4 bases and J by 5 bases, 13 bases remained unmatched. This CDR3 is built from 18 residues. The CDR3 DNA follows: TGTGCCAGCAGCTACAATCCACCGGGACAGGGGGCGATAGATACGCAGTATTTT. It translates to CASSYNPPGQGAIDTQYF.

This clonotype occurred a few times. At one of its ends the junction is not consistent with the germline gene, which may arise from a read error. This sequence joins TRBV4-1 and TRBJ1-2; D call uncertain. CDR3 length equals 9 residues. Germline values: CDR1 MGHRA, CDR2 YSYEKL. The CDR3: CASSQGPPF. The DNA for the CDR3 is TGCGCCAGCAGCCAAGGCCCTCCCTTC.

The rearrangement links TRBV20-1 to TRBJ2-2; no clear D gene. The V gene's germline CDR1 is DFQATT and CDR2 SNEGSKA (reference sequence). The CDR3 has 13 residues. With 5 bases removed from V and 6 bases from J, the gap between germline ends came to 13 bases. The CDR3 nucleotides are TGCAGTGCTGGACGAGCCTCCGCCGGGGAGCTGTTTTTT. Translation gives CSAGRASAGELFF.

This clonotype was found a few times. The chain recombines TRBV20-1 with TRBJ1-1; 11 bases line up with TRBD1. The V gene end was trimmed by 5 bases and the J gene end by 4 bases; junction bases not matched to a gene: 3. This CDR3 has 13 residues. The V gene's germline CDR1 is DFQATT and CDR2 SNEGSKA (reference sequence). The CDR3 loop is CSARTGGVTEAFF. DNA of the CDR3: TGCAGTGCTCGGACAGGGGGCGTCACTGAAGCTTTCTTT.

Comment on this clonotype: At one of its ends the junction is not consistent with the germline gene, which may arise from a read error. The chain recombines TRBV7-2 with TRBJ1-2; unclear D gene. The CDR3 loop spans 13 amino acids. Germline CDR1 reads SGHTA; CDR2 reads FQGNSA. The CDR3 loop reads CASSFDSNCGYTF. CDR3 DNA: TGTGCCAGCAGCTTCGACTCTAACTGTGGCTACACCTTC.

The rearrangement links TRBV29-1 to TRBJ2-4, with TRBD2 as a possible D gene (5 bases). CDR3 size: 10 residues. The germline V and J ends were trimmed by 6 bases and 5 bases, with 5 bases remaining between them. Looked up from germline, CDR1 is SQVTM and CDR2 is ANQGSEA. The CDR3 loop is CSVAENIQYF. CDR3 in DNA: TGCAGCGTAGCGGAAAACATTCAGTACTTC.

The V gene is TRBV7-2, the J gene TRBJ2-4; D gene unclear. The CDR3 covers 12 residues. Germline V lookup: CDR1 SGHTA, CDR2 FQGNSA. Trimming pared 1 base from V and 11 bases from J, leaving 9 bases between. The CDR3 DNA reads TGTGCCAGCAGCTTAGACCCGCGAGTTCAGTACTTC. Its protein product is CASSLDPRVQYF.

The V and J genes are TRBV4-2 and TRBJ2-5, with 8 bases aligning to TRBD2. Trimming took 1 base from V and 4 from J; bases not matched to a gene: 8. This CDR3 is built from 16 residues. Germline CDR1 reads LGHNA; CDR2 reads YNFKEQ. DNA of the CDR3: TGTGCCAGCAGCCAAGCCCAGCGGGGGAGGTTAGAGACCCAGTACTTC. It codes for CASSQAQRGRLETQYF.

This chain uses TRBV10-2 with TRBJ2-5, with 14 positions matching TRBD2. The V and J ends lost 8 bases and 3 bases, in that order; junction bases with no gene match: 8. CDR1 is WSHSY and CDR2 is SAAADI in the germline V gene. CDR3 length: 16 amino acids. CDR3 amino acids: CASQTSGGAGEETQYF. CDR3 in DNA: TGCGCCAGCCAGACTAGCGGGGGGGCCGGTGAAGAGACCCAGTACTTC.

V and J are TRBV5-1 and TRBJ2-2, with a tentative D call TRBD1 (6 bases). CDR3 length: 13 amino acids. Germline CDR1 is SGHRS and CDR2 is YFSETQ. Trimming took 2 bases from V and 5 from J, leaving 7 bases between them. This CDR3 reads CASSFTGTGELFF. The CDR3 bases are TGCGCCAGCAGCTTCACAGGGACCGGGGAGCTGTTTTTT.

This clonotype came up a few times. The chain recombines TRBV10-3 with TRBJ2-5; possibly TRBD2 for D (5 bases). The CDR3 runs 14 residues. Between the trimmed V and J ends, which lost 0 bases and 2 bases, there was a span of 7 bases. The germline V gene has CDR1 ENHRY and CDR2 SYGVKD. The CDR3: CAISESLAQETQYF. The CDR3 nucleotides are TGTGCCATCAGTGAGTCGCTAGCACAAGAGACCCAGTACTTC.

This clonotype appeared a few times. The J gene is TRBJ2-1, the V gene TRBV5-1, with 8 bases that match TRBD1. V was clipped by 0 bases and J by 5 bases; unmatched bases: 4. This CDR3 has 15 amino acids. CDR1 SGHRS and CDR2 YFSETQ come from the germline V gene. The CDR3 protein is CASSLGGQGHNEQFF. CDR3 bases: TGCGCCAGCAGCTTGGGTGGACAGGGCCACAATGAGCAGTTCTTC.

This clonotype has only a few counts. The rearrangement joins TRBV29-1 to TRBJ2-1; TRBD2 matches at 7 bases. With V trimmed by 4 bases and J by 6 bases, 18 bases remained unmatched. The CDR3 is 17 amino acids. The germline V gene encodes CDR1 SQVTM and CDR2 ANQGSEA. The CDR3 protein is CSVALSVWTRISNEQFF. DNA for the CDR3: TGCAGCGTTGCACTATCCGTTTGGACTAGGATAAGCAATGAGCAGTTCTTC.

DNA for the CDR3: TGTGCCACCGGGGGACAGGGAGGAGGCTACACCTTC. Protein product: CATGGQGGGYTF. The V gene is TRBV24-1, the J gene TRBJ1-2; 9 positions match TRBD1. The CDR3 runs 12 residues. V lost 9 bases and J lost 8; bases outside the gene matches: 6. Germline lookup yields CDR1 KGHDR and CDR2 SFDVKD.

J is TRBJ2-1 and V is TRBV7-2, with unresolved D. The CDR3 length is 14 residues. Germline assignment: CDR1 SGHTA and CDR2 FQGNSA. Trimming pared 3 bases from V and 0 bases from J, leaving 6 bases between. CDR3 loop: CASSFTTSYNEQFF. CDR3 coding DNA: TGTGCCAGCAGCTTTACAACCTCCTACAATGAGCAGTTCTTC. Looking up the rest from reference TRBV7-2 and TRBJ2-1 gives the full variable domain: GAGVSQSPSNKVTEKGKDVELRCDPISGHTALYWYRQSLGQGLEFLIYFQGNSAPDKSGLPSDRFSAERTGGSVSTLTIQRTQQEDSAVYLCASSFTTSYNEQFFGPGTRLTVL.

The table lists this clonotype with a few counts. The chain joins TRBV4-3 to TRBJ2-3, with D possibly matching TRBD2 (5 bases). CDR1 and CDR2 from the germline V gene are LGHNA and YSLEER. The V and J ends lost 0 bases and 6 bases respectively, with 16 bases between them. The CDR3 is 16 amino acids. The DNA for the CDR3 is TGCGCCAGCAGCCAAGATCTATCCGTTGGGAGTGATACGCAGTATTTT. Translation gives CASSQDLSVGSDTQYF.

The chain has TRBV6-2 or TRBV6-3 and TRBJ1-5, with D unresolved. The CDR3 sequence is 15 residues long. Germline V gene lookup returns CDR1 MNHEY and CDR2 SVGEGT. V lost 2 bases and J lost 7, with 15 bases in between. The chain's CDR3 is CASSYERPPRQPQHF. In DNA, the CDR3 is TGTGCCAGCAGTTACGAACGGCCCCCCCGACAGCCCCAGCATTTT.

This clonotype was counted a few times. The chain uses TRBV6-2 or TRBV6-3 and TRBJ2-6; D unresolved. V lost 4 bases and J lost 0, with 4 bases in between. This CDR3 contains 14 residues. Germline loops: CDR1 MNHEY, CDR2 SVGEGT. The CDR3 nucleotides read TGTGCCAGCAGTTGGACCTCTGGGGCCAACGTCCTGACTTTC. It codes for CASSWTSGANVLTF.

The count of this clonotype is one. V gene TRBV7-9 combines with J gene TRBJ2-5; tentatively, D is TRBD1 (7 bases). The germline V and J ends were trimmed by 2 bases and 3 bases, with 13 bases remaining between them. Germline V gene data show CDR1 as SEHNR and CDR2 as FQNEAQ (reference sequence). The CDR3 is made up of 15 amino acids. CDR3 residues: CASSLRAGGKETQYF. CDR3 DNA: TGTGCCAGCAGCTTACGGGCAGGGGGGAAAGAGACCCAGTACTTC.

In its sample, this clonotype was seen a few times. Here the CDR3 reads CASSESYTGELFF. The DNA of the CDR3 is TGCGCCAGCAGTGAGTCTTACACCGGGGAGCTGTTTTTT. The chain joins TRBV10-2 to TRBJ2-2; D is uncertain. The CDR3 covers 13 residues. Trimming stripped 0 bases from V and 3 bases from J, with 2 bases between. Germline CDR1 is WSHSY and CDR2 is SAAADI.